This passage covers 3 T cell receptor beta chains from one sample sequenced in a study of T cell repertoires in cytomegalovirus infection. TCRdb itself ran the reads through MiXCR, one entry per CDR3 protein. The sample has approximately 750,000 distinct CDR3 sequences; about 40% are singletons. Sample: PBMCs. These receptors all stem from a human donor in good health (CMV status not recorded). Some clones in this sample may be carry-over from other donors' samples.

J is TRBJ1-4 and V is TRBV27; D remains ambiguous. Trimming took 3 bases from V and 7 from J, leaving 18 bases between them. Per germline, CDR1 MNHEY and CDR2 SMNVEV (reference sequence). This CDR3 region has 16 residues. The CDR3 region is CASSLGPEISFEKLFF. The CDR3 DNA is TGTGCCAGCAGTTTGGGTCCCGAGATCTCTTTTGAAAAACTGTTTTTT.

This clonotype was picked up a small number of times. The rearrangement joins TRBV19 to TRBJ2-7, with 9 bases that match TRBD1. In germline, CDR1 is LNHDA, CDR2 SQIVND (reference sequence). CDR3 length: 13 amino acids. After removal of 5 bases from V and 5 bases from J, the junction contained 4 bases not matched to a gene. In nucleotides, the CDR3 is TGTGCCAGTAGTTCCAGGACAGGGGACGAGCAGTACTTC. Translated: CASSSRTGDEQYF.

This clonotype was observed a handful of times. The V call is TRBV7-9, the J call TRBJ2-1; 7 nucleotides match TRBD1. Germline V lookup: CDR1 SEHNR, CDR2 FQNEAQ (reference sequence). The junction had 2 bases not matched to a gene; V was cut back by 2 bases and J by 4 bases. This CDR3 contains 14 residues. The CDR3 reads CASSLQGVYNEQFF. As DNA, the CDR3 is TGTGCCAGCAGCTTACAGGGGGTATACAATGAGCAGTTCTTC.